This T cell receptor beta chain was captured by sequencing in a study of blood T cell repertoires in COVID-19. Study in general: Acute-phase and convalescent COVID-19 samples originated in the United States, Italy and Spain.

Only in-frame clones appear in the TCRdb table, and some are missing; sequencing was by immunoSEQ multiplex PCR. The repertoire holds roughly 220,000 clones, with roughly 84% as singletons. V dropped 4 bases and J dropped 6; count of bases not matched to a gene: 7. Per germline, CDR1 SGHRS and CDR2 YFSETQ. The CDR3 loop spans 15 amino acids. The TCR comes from a woman aged 25 to 45 who had recovered from COVID-19. Sequenced input: peripheral blood. This sequence joins TRBV5-1 and TRBJ2-3, with 11 positions matching TRBD2. In DNA, the CDR3 is TGCGCCAGCAGCCCATCGTGGACTAGCGGGGATACGCAGTATTTT. This codes for CASSPSWTSGDTQYF.